This T cell receptor beta chain was identified during a study of cytomegalovirus exposure and HLA in healthy donors. This clone was found a few times. The junction differs from germline at one of its ends, possibly a read error. The PCR ran on 60 Vbeta and 13 Jbeta primers. The data were produced by immunoSEQ multiplex PCR, yet TCRdb's version contains in-frame clones alone and is incomplete. The sample lists 110,000 to 150,000 clones, around 80% seen once, with 2.5% in the top ten. The sequenced material came from PBMCs. This TCR derives from a boy aged 2 to 10 in good health and CMV-seronegative.

As DNA, the CDR3 is TGTTCCAGCAGCGGACAGAGCTCCTACGAGCAGTACTTC. Translated, it gives CSSSGQSSYEQYF. The chain combines TRBV7-9 with TRBJ2-7; D may be TRBD1 (6 bases). The CDR3 covers 13 residues. Germline V gives CDR1 SEHNR, CDR2 FQNEAQ (reference sequence).